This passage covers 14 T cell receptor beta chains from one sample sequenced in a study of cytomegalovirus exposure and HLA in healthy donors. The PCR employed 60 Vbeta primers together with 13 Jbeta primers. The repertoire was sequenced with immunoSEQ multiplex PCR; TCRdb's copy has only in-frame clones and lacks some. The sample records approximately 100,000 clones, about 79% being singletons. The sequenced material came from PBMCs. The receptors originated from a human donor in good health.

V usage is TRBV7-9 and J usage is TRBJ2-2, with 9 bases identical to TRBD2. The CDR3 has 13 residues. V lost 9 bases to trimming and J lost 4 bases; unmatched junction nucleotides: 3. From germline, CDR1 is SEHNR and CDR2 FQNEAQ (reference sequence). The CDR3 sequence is CARTSGATGELFF. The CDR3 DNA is TGTGCCAGGACTAGCGGCGCCACCGGGGAGCTGTTTTTT. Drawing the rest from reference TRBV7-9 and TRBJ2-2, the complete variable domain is DTGVSQNPRHKITKRGQNVTFRCDPISEHNRLYWYRQTLGQGPEFLTYFQNEAQLEKSRLLSDRFSAERPKGSFSTLEIQRTEQGDSAMYLCARTSGATGELFFGEGSRLTVL.

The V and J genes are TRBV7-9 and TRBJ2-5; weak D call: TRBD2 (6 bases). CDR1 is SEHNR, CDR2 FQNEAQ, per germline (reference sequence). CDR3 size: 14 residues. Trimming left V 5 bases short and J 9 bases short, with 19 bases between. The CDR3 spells CASSRGLAAGAQYF. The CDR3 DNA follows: TGTGCCAGCAGCAGGGGACTCGCAGCCGGGGCCCAGTACTTC. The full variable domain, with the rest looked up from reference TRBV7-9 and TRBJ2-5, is DTGVSQNPRHKITKRGQNVTFRCDPISEHNRLYWYRQTLGQGPEFLTYFQNEAQLEKSRLLSDRFSAERPKGSFSTLEIQRTEQGDSAMYLCASSRGLAAGAQYFGPGTRLLVL.

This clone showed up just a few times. CDR3 DNA: TGTGCCAGCAGTGAAATCGGGTCTTCCGGTCACTACGAGCAGTACTTC. Residues: CASSEIGSSGHYEQYF. The chain has TRBV2 and TRBJ2-7, with no clear D. The CDR3 is 16 residues long. Germline values: CDR1 SNHLY, CDR2 FYNNEI. The ends were cut back, 2 bases at V and 3 bases at J, with 17 bases in the middle.

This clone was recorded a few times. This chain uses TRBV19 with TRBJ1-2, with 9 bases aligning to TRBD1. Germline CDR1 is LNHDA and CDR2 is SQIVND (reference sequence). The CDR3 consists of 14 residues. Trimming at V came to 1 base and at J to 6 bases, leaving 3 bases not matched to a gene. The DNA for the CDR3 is TGTGCCAGTAGTATAGCGGACAGGGGCGATGGCTACACCTTC. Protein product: CASSIADRGDGYTF.

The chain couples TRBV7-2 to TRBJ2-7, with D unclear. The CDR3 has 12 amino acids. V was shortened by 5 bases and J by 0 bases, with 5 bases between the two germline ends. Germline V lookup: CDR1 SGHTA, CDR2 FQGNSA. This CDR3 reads CASSPLSYEQYF. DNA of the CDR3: TGTGCCAGCAGCCCACTCTCCTACGAGCAGTACTTC.

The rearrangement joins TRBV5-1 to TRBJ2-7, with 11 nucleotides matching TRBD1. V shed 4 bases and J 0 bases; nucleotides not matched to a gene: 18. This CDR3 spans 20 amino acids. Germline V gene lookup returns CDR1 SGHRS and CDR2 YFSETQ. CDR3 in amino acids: CASSIWTGGAGTGSSYEQYF. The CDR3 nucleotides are TGCGCCAGCAGCATCTGGACAGGGGGCGCGGGAACCGGGAGCTCCTACGAGCAGTACTTC. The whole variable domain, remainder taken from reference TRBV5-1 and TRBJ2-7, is KAGVTQTPRYLIKTRGQQVTLSCSPISGHRSVSWYQQTPGQGLQFLFEYFSETQRNKGNFPGRFSGRQFSNSRSEMNVSTLELGDSALYLCASSIWTGGAGTGSSYEQYFGPGTRLTVT.

This CDR3 is CASTRLAGAEEQYF. The CDR3, as DNA: TGTGCCAGCACCAGACTAGCGGGAGCGGAAGAGCAGTACTTC. The V gene is TRBV6-5, the J gene TRBJ2-7, with 12 bases that match TRBD2. The CDR3 is 14 amino acids. CDR1 and CDR2 from the germline V gene are MNHEY and SVGAGI. V dropped 7 bases and J dropped 7; count of bases not matched to a gene: 8.

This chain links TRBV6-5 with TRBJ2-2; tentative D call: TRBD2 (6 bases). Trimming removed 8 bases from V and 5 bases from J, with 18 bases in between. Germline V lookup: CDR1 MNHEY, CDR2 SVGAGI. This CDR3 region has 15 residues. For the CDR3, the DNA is TGTGCCAGCCAACGGGTGACTAGGGATACCGGGGAGCTGTTTTTT. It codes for CASQRVTRDTGELFF.

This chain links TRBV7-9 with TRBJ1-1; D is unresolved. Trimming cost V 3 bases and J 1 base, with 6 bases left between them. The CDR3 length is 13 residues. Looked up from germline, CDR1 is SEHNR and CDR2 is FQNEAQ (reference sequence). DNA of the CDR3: TGTGCCAGCAGCTTTAAAGCGAACACTGAAGCTTTCTTT. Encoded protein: CASSFKANTEAFF.

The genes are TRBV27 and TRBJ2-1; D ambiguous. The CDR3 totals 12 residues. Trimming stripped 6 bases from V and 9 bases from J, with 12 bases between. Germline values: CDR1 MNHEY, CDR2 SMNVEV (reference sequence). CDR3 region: CASRRPGGEQFF. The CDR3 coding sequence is TGTGCCAGCAGGAGGCCCGGTGGTGAGCAGTTCTTC.

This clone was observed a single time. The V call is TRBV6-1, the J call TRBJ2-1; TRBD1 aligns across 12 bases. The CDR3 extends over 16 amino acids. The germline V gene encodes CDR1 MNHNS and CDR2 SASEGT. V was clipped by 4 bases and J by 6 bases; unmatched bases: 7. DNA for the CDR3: TGTGCCAGCAGTGTACTACCGGGACAGGGGGCCAATGAGCAGTTCTTC. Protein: CASSVLPGQGANEQFF.

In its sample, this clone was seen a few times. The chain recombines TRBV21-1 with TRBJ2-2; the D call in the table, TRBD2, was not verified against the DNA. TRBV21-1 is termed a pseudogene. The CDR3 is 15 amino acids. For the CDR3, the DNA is TGTGCCAGCAGCTACCGACTATTAGTAGGCGGGGAGCTGTTTTTT. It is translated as CASSYRLLVGGELFF.

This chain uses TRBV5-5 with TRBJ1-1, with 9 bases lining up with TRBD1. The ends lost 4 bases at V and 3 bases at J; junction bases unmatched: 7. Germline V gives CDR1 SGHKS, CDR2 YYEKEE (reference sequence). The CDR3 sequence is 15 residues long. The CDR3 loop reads CASSTTGQGHTEAFF. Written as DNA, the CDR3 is TGTGCCAGCAGCACTACCGGACAGGGGCACACTGAAGCTTTCTTT.

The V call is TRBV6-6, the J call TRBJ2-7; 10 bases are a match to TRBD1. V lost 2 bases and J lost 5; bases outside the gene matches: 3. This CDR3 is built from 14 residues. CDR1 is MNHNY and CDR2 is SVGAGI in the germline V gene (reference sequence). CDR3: CASSYRGQGNEQYF. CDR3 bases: TGTGCCAGCAGTTACAGGGGACAGGGGAACGAGCAGTACTTC.